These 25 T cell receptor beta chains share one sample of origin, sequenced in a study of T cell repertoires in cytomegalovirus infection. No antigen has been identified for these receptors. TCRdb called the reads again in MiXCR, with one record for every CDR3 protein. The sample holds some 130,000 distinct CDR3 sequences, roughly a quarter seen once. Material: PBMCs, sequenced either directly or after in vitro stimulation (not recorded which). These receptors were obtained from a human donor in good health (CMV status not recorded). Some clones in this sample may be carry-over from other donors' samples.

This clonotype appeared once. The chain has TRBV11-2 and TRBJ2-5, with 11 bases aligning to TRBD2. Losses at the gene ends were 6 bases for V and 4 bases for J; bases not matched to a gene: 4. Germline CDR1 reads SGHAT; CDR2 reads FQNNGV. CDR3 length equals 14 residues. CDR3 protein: CASRLAGEAETQYF. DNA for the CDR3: TGTGCCAGCAGACTAGCGGGAGAAGCAGAGACCCAGTACTTC.

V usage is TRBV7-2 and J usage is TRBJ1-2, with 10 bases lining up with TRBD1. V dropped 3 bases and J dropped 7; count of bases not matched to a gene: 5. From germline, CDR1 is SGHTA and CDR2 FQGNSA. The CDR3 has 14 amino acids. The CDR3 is CASSLGQGYRGYTF. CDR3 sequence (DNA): TGTGCCAGCAGCTTGGGACAGGGGTATCGTGGCTACACCTTC.

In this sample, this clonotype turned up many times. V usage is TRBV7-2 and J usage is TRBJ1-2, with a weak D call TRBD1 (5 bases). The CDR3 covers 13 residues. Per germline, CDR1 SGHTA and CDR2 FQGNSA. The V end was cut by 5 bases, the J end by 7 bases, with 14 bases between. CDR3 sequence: CASSPNGAPGYTF. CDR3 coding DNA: TGTGCCAGCAGCCCCAACGGGGCGCCTGGCTACACCTTC.

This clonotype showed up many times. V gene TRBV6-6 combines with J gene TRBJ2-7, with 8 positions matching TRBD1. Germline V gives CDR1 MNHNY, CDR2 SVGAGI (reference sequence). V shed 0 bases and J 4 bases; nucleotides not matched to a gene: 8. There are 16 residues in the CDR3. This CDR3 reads CASSYSIGTGVYEQYV. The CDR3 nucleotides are TGTGCCAGCAGTTACTCGATTGGGACAGGAGTATACGAGCAGTACGTC.

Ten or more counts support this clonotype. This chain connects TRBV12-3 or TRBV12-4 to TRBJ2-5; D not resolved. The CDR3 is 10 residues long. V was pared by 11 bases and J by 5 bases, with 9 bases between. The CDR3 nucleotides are TGTGCCCGCCTGAGGGAGACCCAGTACTTC. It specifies CARLRETQYF.

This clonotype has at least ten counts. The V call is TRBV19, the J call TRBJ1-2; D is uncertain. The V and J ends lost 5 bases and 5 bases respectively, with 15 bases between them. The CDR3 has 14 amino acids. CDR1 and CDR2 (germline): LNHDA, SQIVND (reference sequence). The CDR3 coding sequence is TGTGCCAGTAGTGCGTCAGGTACTCTTTATGGCTACACCTTC. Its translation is CASSASGTLYGYTF. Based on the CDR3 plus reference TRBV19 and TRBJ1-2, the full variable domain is DGGITQSPKYLFRKEGQNVTLSCEQNLNHDAMYWYRQDPGQGLRLIYYSQIVNDFQKGDIAEGYSVSREKKESFPLTVTSAQKNPTAFYLCASSASGTLYGYTFGSGTRLTVV.

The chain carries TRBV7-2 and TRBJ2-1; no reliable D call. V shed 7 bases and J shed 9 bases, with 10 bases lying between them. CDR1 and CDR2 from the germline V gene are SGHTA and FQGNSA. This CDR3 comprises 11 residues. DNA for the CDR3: TGTGCCAGCACCTCCGCAATTGAGCAGTTCTTC. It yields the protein CASTSAIEQFF.

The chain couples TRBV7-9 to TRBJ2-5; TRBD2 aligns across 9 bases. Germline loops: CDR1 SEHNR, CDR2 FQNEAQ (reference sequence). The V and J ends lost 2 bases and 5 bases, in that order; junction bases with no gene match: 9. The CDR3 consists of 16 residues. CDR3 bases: TGTGCCAGCAGCTTATGGCCTAGCGGGATGTTGGAGACCCAGTACTTC. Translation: CASSLWPSGMLETQYF.

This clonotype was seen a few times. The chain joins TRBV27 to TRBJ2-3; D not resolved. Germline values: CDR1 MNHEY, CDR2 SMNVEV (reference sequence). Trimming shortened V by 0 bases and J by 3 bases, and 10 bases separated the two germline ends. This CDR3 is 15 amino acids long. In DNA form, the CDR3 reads TGTGCCAGCAGTTTATCCCCACCCGGGACAGATACGCAGTATTTT. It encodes CASSLSPPGTDTQYF.

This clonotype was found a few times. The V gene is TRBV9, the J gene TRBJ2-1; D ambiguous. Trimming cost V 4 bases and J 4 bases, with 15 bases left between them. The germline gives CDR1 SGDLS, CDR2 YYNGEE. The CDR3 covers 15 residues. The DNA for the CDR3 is TGTGCCAGCAGCACAACTTGGAATGTATACAATGAGCAGTTCTTC. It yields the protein CASSTTWNVYNEQFF.

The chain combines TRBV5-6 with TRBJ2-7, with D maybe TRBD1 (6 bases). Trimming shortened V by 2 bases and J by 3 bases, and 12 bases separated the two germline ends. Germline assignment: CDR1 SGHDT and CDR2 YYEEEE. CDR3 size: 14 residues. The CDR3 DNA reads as TGTGCCAGCAGCTTATCGACAGGCTTCTACGAGCAGTACTTC. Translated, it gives CASSLSTGFYEQYF.

The CDR3 protein is CASTRPGGGRGLEQFF. In DNA form, the CDR3 reads TGTGCCAGCACCAGGCCCGGCGGCGGGAGGGGGCTTGAGCAGTTCTTC. The chain is built from TRBV6-5 and TRBJ2-1; TRBD2 matches at 9 bases. CDR1 and CDR2 (germline): MNHEY, SVGAGI. This CDR3 is 16 amino acids long. With V trimmed by 7 bases and J by 9 bases, 16 bases remained unmatched.

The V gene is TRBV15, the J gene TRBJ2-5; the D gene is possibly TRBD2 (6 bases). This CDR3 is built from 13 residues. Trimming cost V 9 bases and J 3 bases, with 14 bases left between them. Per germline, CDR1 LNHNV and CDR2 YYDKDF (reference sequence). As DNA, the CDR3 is TGTGCCACGGGATTAGCGGTTAAAGAGACCCAGTACTTC. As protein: CATGLAVKETQYF.

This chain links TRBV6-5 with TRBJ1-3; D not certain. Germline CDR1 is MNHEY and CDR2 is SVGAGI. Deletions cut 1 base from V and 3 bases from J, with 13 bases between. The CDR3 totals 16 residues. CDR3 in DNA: TGTGCCAGCAGTTACTGGTCATGGGAAAGTGGAAACACCATATATTTT. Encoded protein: CASSYWSWESGNTIYF.

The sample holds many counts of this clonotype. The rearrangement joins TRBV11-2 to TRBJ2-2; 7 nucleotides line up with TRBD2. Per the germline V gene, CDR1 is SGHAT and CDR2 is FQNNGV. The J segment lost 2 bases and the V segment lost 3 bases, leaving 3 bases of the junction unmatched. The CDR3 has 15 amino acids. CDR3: CASSFIAGNTGELFF. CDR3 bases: TGTGCCAGCAGCTTCATAGCGGGTAACACCGGGGAGCTGTTTTTT.

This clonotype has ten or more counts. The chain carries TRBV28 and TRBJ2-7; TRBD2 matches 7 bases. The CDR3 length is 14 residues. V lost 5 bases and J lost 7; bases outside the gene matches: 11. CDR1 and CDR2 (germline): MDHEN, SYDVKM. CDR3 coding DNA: TGTGCCAGCAGTAAGGCGGGAGCCCAAGGGGAGCAGTACTTC. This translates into CASSKAGAQGEQYF.

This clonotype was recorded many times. The CDR3 loop reads CASSLDRGGLDYSNQPQHF. Here the CDR3 DNA reads TGTGCCAGCAGCTTAGATCGGGGGGGTCTTGATTATAGCAATCAGCCCCAGCATTTT. This chain links TRBV7-9 with TRBJ1-5; weak D call: TRBD1 (5 bases). Looked up from germline, CDR1 is SEHNR and CDR2 is FQNEAQ (reference sequence). Trimming took 1 base from V and 0 from J, leaving 19 bases between them. The CDR3 loop spans 19 amino acids.

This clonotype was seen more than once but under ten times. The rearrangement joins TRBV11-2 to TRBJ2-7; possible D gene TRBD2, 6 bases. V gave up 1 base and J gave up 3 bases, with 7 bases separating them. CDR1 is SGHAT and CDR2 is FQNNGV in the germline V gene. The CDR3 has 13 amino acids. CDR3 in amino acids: CASSLVGSYEQYF. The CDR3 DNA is TGTGCCAGCAGCTTAGTCGGGAGCTACGAGCAGTACTTC.

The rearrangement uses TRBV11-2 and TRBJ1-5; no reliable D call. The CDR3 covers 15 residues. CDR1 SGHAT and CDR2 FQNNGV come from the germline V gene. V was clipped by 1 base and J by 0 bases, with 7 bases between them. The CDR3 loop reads CASSLGVDSNQPQHF. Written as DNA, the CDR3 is TGTGCCAGCAGCTTAGGGGTGGATAGCAATCAGCCCCAGCATTTT.

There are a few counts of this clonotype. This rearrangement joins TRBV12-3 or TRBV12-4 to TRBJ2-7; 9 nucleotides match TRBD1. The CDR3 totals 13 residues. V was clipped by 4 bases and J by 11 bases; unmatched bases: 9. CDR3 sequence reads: CASSSRGQGSKYF. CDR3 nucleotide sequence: TGTGCCAGCAGTTCCCGCGGACAGGGGTCAAAGTACTTC.

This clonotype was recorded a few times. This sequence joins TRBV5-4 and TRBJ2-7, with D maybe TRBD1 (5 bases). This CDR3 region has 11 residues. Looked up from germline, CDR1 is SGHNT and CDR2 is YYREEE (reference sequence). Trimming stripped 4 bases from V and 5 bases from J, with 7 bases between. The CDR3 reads CASSQGNEQYF. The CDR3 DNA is TGTGCCAGCAGCCAGGGTAACGAGCAGTACTTC.

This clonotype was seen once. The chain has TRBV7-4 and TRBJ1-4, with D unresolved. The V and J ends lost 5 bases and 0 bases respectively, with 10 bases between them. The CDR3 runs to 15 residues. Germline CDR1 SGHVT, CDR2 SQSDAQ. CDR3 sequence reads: CASSADTATNEKLFF. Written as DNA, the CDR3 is TGTGCCAGCAGCGCCGACACTGCAACTAATGAAAAACTGTTTTTT.

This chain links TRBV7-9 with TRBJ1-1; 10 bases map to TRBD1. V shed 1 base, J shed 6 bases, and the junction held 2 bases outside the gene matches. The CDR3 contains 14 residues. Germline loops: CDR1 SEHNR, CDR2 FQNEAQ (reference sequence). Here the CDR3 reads CASSLGQGASEAFF. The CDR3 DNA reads TGTGCCAGCAGCTTAGGACAGGGGGCGTCTGAAGCTTTCTTT.

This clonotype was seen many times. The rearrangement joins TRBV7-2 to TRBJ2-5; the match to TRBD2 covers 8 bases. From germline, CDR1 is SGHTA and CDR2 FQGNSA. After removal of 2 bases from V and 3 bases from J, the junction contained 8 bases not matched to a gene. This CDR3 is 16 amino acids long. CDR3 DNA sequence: TGTGCCAGCAGCTTAAAACTAGCGGAGAGAAAAGAGACCCAGTACTTC. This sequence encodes CASSLKLAERKETQYF.

This CDR3 reads CASSYPDGNQPQHF. The CDR3 DNA sequence: TGTGCCAGCAGTTATCCAGACGGCAATCAGCCCCAGCATTTT. This chain joins TRBV6-2 or TRBV6-3 and TRBJ1-5; no clear D gene. Looked up from germline, CDR1 is MNHEY and CDR2 is SVGEGT. Trimming removed 3 bases at V and 2 bases at J, with 8 bases between. The CDR3 consists of 14 residues.